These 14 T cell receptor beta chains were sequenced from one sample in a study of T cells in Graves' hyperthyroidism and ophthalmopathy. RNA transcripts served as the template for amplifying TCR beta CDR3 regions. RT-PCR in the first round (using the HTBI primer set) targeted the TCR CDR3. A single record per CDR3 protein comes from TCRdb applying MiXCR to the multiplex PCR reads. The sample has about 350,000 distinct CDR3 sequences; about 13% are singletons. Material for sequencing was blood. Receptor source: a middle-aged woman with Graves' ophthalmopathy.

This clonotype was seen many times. The CDR3 is CASSLQGYLNEQYF. CDR3 sequence (DNA): TGTGCCAGCAGCTTGCAAGGGTATCTGAACGAGCAGTACTTC. The rearrangement links TRBV5-6 to TRBJ2-7; the D is unclear. The CDR3 extends over 14 amino acids. Germline CDR1 is SGHDT and CDR2 is YYEEEE. Between the trimmed V and J ends, which lost 1 base and 5 bases, there was a span of 13 bases.

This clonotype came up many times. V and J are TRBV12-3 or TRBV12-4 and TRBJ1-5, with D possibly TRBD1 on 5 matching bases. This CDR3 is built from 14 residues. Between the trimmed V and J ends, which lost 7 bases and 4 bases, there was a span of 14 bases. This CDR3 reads CASNRGRENQPQHF. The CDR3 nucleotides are TGTGCCAGCAATAGGGGCAGGGAAAATCAGCCCCAGCATTTT.

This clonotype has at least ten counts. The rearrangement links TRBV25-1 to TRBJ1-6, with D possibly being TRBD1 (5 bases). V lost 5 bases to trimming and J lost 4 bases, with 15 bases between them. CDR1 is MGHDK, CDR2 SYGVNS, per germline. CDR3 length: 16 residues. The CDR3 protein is CASSSFRQSYNSPLHF. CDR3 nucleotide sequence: TGTGCCAGCAGTTCTTTCCGACAGAGTTATAATTCACCCCTCCACTTT.

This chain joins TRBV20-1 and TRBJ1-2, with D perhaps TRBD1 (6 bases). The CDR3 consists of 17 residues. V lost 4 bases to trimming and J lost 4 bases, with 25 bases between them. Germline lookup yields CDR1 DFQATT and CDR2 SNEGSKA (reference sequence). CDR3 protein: CSATPIGQSRLTYGYTF. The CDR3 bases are TGCAGTGCTACCCCGATCGGACAGTCTCGCCTAACCTATGGCTACACCTTC.

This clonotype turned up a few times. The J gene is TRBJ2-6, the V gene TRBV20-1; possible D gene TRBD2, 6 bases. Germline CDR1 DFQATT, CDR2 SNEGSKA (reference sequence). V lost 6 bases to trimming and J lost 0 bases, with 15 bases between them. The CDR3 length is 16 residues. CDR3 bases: TGCAGTGCCTTAGGGGCGGGAAACTCTGGGGCCAACGTCCTGACTTTC. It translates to CSALGAGNSGANVLTF.

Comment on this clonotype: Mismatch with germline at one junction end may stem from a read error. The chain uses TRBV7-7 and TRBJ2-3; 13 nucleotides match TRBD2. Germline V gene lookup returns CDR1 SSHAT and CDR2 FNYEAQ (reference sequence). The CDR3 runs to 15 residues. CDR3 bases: TGTGCTAGCAGCAAAGGACTAGCGGGAGCGGATACGCAGTATTTT. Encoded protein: CASSKGLAGADTQYF.

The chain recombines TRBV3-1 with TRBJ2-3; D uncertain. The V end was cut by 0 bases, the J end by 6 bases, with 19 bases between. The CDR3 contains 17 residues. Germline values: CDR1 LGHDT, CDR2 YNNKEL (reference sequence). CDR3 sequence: CASSQDIGRLVADTQYF. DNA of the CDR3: TGTGCCAGCAGCCAAGATATCGGCCGATTGGTGGCGGATACGCAGTATTTT.

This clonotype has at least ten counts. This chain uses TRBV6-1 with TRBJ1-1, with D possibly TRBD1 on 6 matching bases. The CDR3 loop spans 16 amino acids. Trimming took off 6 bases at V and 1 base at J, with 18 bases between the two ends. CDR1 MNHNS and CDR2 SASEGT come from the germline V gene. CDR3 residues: CASRSFQGFTNTEAFF. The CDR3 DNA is TGTGCCAGCAGATCCTTTCAGGGGTTCACGAACACTGAAGCTTTCTTT.

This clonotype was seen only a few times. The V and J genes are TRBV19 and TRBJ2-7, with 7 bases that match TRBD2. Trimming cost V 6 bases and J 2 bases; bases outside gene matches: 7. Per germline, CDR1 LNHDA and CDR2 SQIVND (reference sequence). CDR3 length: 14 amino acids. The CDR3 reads CASRVSGGTYEQYF. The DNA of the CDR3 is TGTGCCAGTAGGGTGTCGGGGGGTACCTACGAGCAGTACTTC. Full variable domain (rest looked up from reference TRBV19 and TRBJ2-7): DGGITQSPKYLFRKEGQNVTLSCEQNLNHDAMYWYRQDPGQGLRLIYYSQIVNDFQKGDIAEGYSVSREKKESFPLTVTSAQKNPTAFYLCASRVSGGTYEQYFGPGTRLTVT.

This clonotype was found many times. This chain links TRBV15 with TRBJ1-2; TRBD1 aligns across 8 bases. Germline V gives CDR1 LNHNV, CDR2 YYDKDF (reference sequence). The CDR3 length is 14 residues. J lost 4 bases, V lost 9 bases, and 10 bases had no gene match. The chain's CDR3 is CATTRDRMSYGYTF. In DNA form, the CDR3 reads TGTGCCACAACCCGGGACAGGATGTCCTATGGCTACACCTTC.

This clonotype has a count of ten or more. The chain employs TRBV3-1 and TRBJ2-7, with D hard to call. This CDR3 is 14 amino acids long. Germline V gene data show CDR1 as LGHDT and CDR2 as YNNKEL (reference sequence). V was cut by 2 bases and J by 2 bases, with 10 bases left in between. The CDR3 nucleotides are TGTGCCAGCAGCCAAATGAACAGAGCCTACGAGCAGTACTTC. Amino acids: CASSQMNRAYEQYF.

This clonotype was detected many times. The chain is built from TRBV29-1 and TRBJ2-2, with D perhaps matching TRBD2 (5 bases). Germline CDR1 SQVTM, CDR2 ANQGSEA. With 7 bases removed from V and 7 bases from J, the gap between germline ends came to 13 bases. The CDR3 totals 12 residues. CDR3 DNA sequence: TGCAGCGCTCAGAAGGAGGTCGGGGAGCTGTTTTTT. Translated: CSAQKEVGELFF.

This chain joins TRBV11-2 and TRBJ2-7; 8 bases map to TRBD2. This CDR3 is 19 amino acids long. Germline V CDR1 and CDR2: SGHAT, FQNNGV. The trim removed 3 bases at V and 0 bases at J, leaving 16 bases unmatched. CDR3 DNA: TGTGCCAGCAGCTTCCTTAGCGGGATCCGACCTAGAGGCTCCTACGAGCAGTACTTC. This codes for CASSFLSGIRPRGSYEQYF.

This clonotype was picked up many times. CDR3 nucleotides: TGTGCCAGCATCATCGGCGGAAGCTCCTACGAGCAGTACTTC. This sequence encodes CASIIGGSSYEQYF. This rearrangement joins TRBV28 to TRBJ2-7; D uncertain. Trimming pared 7 bases from V and 0 bases from J, leaving 13 bases between. The CDR3 has 14 amino acids. From germline, CDR1 is MDHEN and CDR2 SYDVKM.